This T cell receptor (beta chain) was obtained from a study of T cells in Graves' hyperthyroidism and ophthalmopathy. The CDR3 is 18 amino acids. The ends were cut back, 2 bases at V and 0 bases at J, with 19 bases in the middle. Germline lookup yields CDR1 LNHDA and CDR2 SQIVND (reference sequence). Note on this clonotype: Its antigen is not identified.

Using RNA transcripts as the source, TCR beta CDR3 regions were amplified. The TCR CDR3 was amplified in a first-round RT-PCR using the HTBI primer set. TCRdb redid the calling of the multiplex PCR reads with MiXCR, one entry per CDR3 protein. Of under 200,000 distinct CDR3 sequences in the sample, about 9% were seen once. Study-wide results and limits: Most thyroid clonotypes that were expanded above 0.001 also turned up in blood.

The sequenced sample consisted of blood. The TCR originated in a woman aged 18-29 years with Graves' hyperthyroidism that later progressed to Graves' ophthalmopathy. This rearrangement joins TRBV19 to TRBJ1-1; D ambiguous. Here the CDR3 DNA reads TGTGCCAGTAGTATAAGGTGGAGGCGCGGACGGATGAACACTGAAGCTTTCTTT. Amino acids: CASSIRWRRGRMNTEAFF.